One sample yielded the 9 T cell receptor beta chains listed below, sequenced in a study of blood T cells in healthy people across ages. A J-beta primer mix and a sample-barcoded 5' primer were used in a second PCR of about 7 to 11 cycles. TCRdb re-analysed the 5' RACE reads in MiXCR, keeping a single row per CDR3 protein. The sample consists of about a million distinct CDR3 sequences, just over 50% of them appearing once. Sequences were obtained from blood. The receptors were gathered from a woman aged 60-75 years in good health.

This clonotype came up a few times. V and J are TRBV4-1 and TRBJ2-3; tentative D call: TRBD2 (5 bases). The CDR3 contains 16 residues. Germline CDR1 and CDR2: MGHRA and YSYEKL. V was clipped by 1 base and J by 5 bases, with 16 bases between them. The CDR3 bases are TGCGCCAGCAGCCAAGCAGCGGTGAAGAAATTAGATACGCAGTATTTT. Its translation is CASSQAAVKKLDTQYF.

J is TRBJ1-1 and V is TRBV4-1; D is possibly TRBD1 (5 bases). The CDR3 length is 12 residues. From germline, CDR1 is MGHRA and CDR2 YSYEKL. V was shortened by 1 base and J by 10 bases, with 10 bases between the two germline ends. CDR3 nucleotide sequence: TGCGCCAGCAGCCAAGGGGCAGGGAGAGCTTTCTTT. This translates into CASSQGAGRAFF.

CDR3 nucleotides: TGTGCCATCATGGGGGGGGCAACGAGTGAGCAGTTCTTC. This translates into CAIMGGATSEQFF. The chain links TRBV10-3 to TRBJ2-1; weak D call: TRBD2 (7 bases). V lost 7 bases and J lost 9, with 16 bases in between. The CDR3 contains 13 residues. Germline V CDR1 and CDR2: ENHRY, SYGVKD.

Points on this clonotype: A much bigger clone sits one base away, suggesting this may be a read error. The rearrangement uses TRBV7-9 and TRBJ2-4; perhaps TRBD1 as D (5 bases). The end of the DNA aligns better with TRBJ2-7, so the J call may be wrong. This CDR3 spans 13 amino acids. Per the germline V gene, CDR1 is SEHNR and CDR2 is FQNEAQ (reference sequence). CDR3 region: CASNRSQGYEQYF. The CDR3 DNA reads TGTGCCAGCAACCGATCTCAGGGTTACGAGCAGTACTTC.

This clonotype has a handful of counts. The J gene is TRBJ2-7, the V gene TRBV4-3; 9 bases map to TRBD2. V gave up 4 bases and J gave up 6 bases; unmatched junction bases: 7. Germline V CDR1 and CDR2: LGHNA, YSLEER. The length of the CDR3 is 14 residues. CDR3 DNA sequence: TGCGCCAGCAGCCCCGTTAGCGGGAGAGGCGAGCAGTACTTC. Encoded protein: CASSPVSGRGEQYF.

CDR3 sequence: CASSLLQGAGGGELFF. The CDR3 DNA is TGTGCCAGCAGTTTACTTCAGGGGGCTGGTGGCGGGGAGCTGTTTTTT. The chain has TRBV12-3 or TRBV12-4 and TRBJ2-2; TRBD1 agrees at 8 bases. The trim removed 2 bases at V and 7 bases at J, leaving 9 bases unmatched. The CDR3 totals 16 residues.

The chain is built from TRBV20-1 and TRBJ2-7; 8 bases align to TRBD1. Losses at the gene ends were 4 bases for V and 5 bases for J; bases not matched to a gene: 10. The CDR3 has 14 amino acids. CDR1 DFQATT and CDR2 SNEGSKA come from the germline V gene (reference sequence). DNA of the CDR3: TGCAGTGCTAATCGACAGGGGTTGGTCCACGAGCAGTACTTC. As protein: CSANRQGLVHEQYF.

The rearrangement joins TRBV12-3 or TRBV12-4 to TRBJ1-2; possibly TRBD1 for D (5 bases). The CDR3 is 14 amino acids. V lost 6 bases and J lost 5, with 16 bases in between. This chain's CDR3 is CASSPNAGPYGYTF. DNA of the CDR3: TGTGCCAGCAGCCCTAATGCGGGGCCTTATGGCTACACCTTC.

The chain carries TRBV5-6 and TRBJ2-1, with D possibly TRBD2 on 6 matching bases. Trimming shortened V by 4 bases and J by 1 base, and 18 bases separated the two germline ends. The CDR3 totals 17 residues. CDR1 is SGHDT, CDR2 YYEEEE, per germline. The CDR3 spells CASSTLGREASYNEQFF. CDR3 bases: TGTGCCAGCAGCACTCTGGGGCGGGAAGCGTCCTACAATGAGCAGTTCTTC.